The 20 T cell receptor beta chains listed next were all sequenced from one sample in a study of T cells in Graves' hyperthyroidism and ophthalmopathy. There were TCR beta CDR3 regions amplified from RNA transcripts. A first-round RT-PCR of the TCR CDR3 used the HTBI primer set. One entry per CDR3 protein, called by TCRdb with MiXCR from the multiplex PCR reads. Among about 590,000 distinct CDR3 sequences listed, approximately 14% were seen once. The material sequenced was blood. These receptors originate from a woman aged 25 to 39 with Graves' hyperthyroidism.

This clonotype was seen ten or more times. CDR3 nucleotides: TGTGCCAGCAGATTAGGGCTCGGATCTTACTATGGCTACACCTTC. This sequence encodes CASRLGLGSYYGYTF. The genes are TRBV27 and TRBJ1-2, with D uncertain. The CDR3 is made up of 15 amino acids. Germline CDR1 MNHEY, CDR2 SMNVEV (reference sequence). V gave up 6 bases and J gave up 3 bases, with 17 bases separating them.

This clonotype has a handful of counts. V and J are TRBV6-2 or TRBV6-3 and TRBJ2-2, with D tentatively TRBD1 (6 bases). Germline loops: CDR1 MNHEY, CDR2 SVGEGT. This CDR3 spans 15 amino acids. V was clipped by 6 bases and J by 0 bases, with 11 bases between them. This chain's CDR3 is CASRTGSANTGELFF. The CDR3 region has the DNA TGTGCCAGCAGGACAGGTTCGGCGAACACCGGGGAGCTGTTTTTT.

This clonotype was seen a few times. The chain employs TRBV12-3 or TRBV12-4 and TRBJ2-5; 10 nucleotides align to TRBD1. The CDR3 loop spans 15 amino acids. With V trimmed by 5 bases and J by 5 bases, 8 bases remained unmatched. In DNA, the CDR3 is TGTGCCAGCAGTAGCTCGACAGGGGGCATTGAGACCCAGTACTTC. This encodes CASSSSTGGIETQYF.

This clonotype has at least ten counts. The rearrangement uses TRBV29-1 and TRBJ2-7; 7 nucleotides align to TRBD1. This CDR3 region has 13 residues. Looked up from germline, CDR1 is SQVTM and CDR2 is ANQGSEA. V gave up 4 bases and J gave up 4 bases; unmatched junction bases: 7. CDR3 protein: CSVVSGQRYEQYF. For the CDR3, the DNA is TGCAGCGTTGTGTCGGGACAGCGTTACGAGCAGTACTTC.

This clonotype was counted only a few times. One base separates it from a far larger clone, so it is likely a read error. Written as DNA, the CDR3 is TGTGCCAGCGGCTTAGCGGGAGGGCCGTATGAGCAGTTCTTC. It codes for CASGLAGGPYEQFF. The chain joins TRBV7-2 to TRBJ2-1; 11 nucleotides align to TRBD2. Germline values: CDR1 SGHTA, CDR2 FQGNSA. The CDR3 has 14 residues.

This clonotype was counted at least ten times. The CDR3 sequence: CSVGVNTGELFF. CDR3 coding DNA: TGCAGCGTTGGGGTTAACACCGGGGAGCTGTTTTTT. The gene calls are TRBV29-1 and TRBJ2-2; D is undetermined. The V end was cut by 4 bases, the J end by 2 bases, with 5 bases between. The CDR3 covers 12 residues. Germline CDR1 and CDR2: SQVTM and ANQGSEA.

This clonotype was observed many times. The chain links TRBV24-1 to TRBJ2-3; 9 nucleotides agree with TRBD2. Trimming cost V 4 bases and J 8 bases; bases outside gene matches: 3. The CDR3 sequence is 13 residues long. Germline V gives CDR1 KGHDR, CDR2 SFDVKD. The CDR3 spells CATSEAAGGTQYF. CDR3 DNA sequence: TGTGCCACCAGTGAAGCAGCGGGAGGTACGCAGTATTTT.

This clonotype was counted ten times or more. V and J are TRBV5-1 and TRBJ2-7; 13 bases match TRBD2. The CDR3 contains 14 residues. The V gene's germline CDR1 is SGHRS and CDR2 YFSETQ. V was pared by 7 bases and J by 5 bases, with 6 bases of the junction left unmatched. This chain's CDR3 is CASSWTSGSNEQYF. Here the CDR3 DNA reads TGCGCCAGCTCTTGGACTAGCGGGAGCAACGAGCAGTACTTC.

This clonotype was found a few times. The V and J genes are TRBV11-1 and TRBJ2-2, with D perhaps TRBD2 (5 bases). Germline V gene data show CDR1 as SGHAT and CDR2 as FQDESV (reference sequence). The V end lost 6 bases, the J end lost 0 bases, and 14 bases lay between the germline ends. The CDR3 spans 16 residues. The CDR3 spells CASRDLASSNTGELFF. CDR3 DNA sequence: TGTGCCAGCAGGGACTTAGCGTCCTCGAACACCGGGGAGCTGTTTTTT.

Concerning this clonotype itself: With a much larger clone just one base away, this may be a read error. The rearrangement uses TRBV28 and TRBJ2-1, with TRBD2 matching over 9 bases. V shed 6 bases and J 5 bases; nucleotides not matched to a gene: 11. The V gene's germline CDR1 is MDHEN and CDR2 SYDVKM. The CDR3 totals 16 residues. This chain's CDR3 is CASSRSTSGPDNEQFF. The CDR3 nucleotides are TGTGCCAGCAGCCGAAGTACTAGCGGGCCAGACAATGAGCAGTTCTTC.

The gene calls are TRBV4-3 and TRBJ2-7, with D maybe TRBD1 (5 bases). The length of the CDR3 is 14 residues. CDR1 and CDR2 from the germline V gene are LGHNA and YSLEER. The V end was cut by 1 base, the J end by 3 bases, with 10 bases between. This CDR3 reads CASSQGVQGYEQYF. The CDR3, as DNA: TGCGCCAGCAGCCAAGGAGTTCAGGGCTACGAGCAGTACTTC.

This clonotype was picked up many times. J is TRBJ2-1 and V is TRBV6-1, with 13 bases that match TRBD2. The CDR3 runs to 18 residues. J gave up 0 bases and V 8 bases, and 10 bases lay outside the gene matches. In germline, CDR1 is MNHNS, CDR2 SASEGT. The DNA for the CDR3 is TGTGCCAGCTGGGGGACTAGCGGGATGGGGAGCTCCTACAATGAGCAGTTCTTC. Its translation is CASWGTSGMGSSYNEQFF.

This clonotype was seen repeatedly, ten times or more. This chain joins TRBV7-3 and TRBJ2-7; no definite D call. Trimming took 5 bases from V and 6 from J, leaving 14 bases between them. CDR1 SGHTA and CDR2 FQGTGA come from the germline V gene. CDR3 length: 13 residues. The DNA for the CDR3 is TGTGCCAGCAGCCTTCGTCGGGCGAGCGAGCAGTACTTC. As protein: CASSLRRASEQYF.

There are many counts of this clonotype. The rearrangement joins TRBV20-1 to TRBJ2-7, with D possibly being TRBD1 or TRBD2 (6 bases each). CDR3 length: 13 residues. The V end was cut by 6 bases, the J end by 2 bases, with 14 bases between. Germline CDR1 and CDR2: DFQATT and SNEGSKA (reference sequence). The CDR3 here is CSARRGNTYEQYF. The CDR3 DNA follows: TGCAGTGCGAGGAGGGGGAACACCTACGAGCAGTACTTC.

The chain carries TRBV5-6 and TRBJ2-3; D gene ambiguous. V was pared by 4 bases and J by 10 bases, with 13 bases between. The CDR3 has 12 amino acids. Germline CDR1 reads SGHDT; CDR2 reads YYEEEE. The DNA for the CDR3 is TGTGCCAGCAGCCCAGCGATCGGGTCGCAGTATTTT. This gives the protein CASSPAIGSQYF.

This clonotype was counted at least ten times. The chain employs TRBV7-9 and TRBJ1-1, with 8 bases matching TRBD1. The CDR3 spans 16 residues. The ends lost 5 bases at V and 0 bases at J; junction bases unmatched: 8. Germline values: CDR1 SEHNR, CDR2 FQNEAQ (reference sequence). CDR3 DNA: TGTGCCAGCAGCCCCAAACACAGGGGGTTGAACACTGAAGCTTTCTTT. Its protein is CASSPKHRGLNTEAFF. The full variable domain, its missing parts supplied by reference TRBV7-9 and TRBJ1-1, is DTGVSQNPRHKITKRGQNVTFRCDPISEHNRLYWYRQTLGQGPEFLTYFQNEAQLEKSRLLSDRFSAERPKGSFSTLEIQRTEQGDSAMYLCASSPKHRGLNTEAFFGQGTRLTVV.

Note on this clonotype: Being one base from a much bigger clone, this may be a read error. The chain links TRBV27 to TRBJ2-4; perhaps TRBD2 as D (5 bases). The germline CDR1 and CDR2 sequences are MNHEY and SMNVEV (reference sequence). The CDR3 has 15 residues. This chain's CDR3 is CASSSSGIAKDIQYF. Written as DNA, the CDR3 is TGTGCCAGCAGTTCCTCGGGGATAGCCAAAGACATTCAGTACTTC.

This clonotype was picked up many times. The CDR3 DNA follows: TGTGCCAGCGGCCCCCGGACAGGGTCGGGCTATAATTCACCCCTCCACTTT. Its protein is CASGPRTGSGYNSPLHF. The V gene is TRBV6-1, the J gene TRBJ1-6; 8 positions match TRBD1. The V gene end was trimmed by 8 bases and the J gene end by 3 bases; junction bases not matched to a gene: 12. The CDR3 contains 17 residues. The germline V gene has CDR1 MNHNS and CDR2 SASEGT.

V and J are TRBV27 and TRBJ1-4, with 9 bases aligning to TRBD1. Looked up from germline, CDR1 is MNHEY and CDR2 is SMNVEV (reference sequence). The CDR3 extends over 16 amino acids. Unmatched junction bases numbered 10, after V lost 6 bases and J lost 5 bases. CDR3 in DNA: TGTGCCAGCAGAGATCCGGGACAGGGTTCCAATGAAAAACTGTTTTTT. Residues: CASRDPGQGSNEKLFF. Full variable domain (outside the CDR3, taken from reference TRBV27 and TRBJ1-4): EAQVTQNPRYLITVTGKKLTVTCSQNMNHEYMSWYRQDPGLGLRQIYYSMNVEVTDKGDVPEGYKVSRKEKRNFPLILESPSPNQTSLYFCASRDPGQGSNEKLFFGSGTQLSVL.

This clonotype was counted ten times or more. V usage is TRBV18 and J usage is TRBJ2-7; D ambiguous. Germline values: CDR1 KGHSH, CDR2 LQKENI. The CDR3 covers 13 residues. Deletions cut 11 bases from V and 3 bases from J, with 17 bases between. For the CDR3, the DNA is TGTGCCGGGCCAGTCCGTCCCTTCTACGAGCAGTACTTC. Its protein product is CAGPVRPFYEQYF.